The 10 T cell receptor beta chains reported below all come from one sample, sequenced in a study of beta chain features in type 1 diabetes. General study points: People with Type 1 diabetes carried modestly yet significantly shorter TCRB CDR3s in all four CD4+ subsets.

Since all of the isolated RNA was reverse transcribed, expressed TCRB transcripts were what got sequenced. The method was immunoSEQ multiplex PCR; TCRdb's version includes in-frame clones alone and lacks a portion of them. Among 300,000 to 350,000 clones listed, 9.3% were seen once. These receptors' targets are unknown. Sequenced input: central memory CD4+ T cells from blood. The receptors were gathered from a man under 40 with type 1 diabetes.

V is TRBV5-1 and J is TRBJ1-6, with D hard to call. This CDR3 contains 13 residues. Per germline, CDR1 SGHRS and CDR2 YFSETQ. Trimming stripped 0 bases from V and 7 bases from J, with 5 bases between. Here the CDR3 DNA reads TGCGCCAGCAGCTTGGGAGGGAATTCACCCCTCCACTTT. It specifies CASSLGGNSPLHF.

V is TRBV7-2 and J is TRBJ2-3; D is ambiguous. Germline V gene data show CDR1 as SGHTA and CDR2 as FQGNSA. The CDR3 spans 12 residues. Deletions cut 5 bases from V and 5 bases from J, with 8 bases between. The CDR3: CASSHSGDTQYF. The CDR3 DNA reads as TGTGCCAGCAGCCATTCCGGAGATACGCAGTATTTT.

This clone was counted a few times. The chain joins TRBV30 to TRBJ1-1; D not resolved. The CDR3 is made up of 12 amino acids. The germline V gene encodes CDR1 GTSNPN and CDR2 SVGIG (reference sequence). V lost 2 bases and J 9 bases, leaving 13 bases between the germline ends. CDR3 protein: CAWSYGMTQAFF. The CDR3 DNA sequence: TGTGCCTGGAGTTATGGGATGACCCAAGCTTTCTTT.

This clone was detected a few times. CDR3 DNA: TGCAGCGTGGGCGGGAAACGGGATCAGCCCCAGCATTTT. Translated: CSVGGKRDQPQHF. V usage is TRBV29-1 and J usage is TRBJ1-5; no firm D call. V dropped 6 bases and J dropped 5 bases, with 14 bases sitting between them. The CDR3 covers 13 residues. Germline V CDR1 and CDR2: SQVTM, ANQGSEA.

This clone has a handful of counts. This chain links TRBV11-2 with TRBJ2-2, with 10 bases lining up with TRBD2. Trimming cost V 5 bases and J 1 base; bases outside gene matches: 1. Germline CDR1 is SGHAT and CDR2 is FQNNGV. This CDR3 region has 15 residues. The DNA of the CDR3 is TGTGCCAGCAGCCCTAGCGGGGGGAACACCGGGGAGCTGTTTTTT. Translated, it gives CASSPSGGNTGELFF.

This clone was observed a few times. This CDR3 is CASSLTGTGGQNNEQFF. Written as DNA, the CDR3 is TGTGCCAGCAGCTTGACTGGGACAGGGGGCCAGAACAATGAGCAGTTCTTC. This rearrangement joins TRBV7-2 to TRBJ2-1, with 12 bases fitting TRBD1. Germline trimming cut 3 bases from V and 5 bases from J; bases unmatched to any gene: 8. Per the germline V gene, CDR1 is SGHTA and CDR2 is FQGNSA. The CDR3 totals 17 residues.

This clone has just a few counts. The V and J genes are TRBV9 and TRBJ1-1; 7 nucleotides match TRBD1. CDR1 is SGDLS and CDR2 is YYNGEE in the germline V gene. The ends lost 3 bases at V and 3 bases at J; junction bases unmatched: 5. This CDR3 is 14 amino acids long. CDR3 coding DNA: TGTGCCAGCAGCGCCTACAGGGGCGACACTGAAGCTTTCTTT. This gives the protein CASSAYRGDTEAFF.

This clone was seen at least ten times. This rearrangement joins TRBV2 to TRBJ1-4; no reliable D call. Germline CDR1 is SNHLY and CDR2 is FYNNEI. The CDR3 contains 14 residues. V lost 6 bases and J lost 7, with 15 bases in between. This CDR3 is CASSPRQGREKLFF. The CDR3 DNA reads TGTGCCAGCAGCCCCAGGCAAGGTCGTGAAAAACTGTTTTTT.

This clone was seen repeatedly, ten times or more. The chain links TRBV15 to TRBJ2-7; 7 bases fit TRBD1. The CDR3 is made up of 14 amino acids. With 1 base clipped from V and 5 bases from J, the junction kept 5 bases outside the gene matches. Germline CDR1 and CDR2: LNHNV and YYDKDF (reference sequence). CDR3 sequence: CATSRGDSEHEQYF. In DNA, the CDR3 is TGTGCCACCAGCAGAGGGGACAGCGAACACGAGCAGTACTTC.

This chain links TRBV7-2 with TRBJ2-5; maybe TRBD2 (7 bases). The germline CDR1 and CDR2 sequences are SGHTA and FQGNSA. V shed 3 bases and J shed 4 bases, with 15 bases lying between them. There are 15 residues in the CDR3. CDR3 nucleotide sequence: TGTGCCAGCAGCTTGTGGGGGGGGCCCCGAGAGACCCAGTACTTC. Its protein is CASSLWGGPRETQYF.